Each of the 26 T cell receptor beta chains below was sequenced from the same sample in a study of beta chain features in type 1 diabetes. Whole-study findings and limits: Across all four CD4+ subsets, people with type 1 diabetes showed modestly shorter TCRB CDR3s.

Reverse transcription of all isolated RNA meant that expressed TCRB transcripts were sequenced. Produced via immunoSEQ multiplex PCR; TCRdb's table is partial and in-frame only. Of more than 300,000 clones in the sample, roughly a tenth are singletons; the top ten hold 0.55% to 0.75%. Their target antigens are unknown. Material for sequencing was central memory CD4+ T cells from blood. Receptors were obtained from a man aged 25 to 45 with type 1 diabetes.

The rearrangement uses TRBV7-3 and TRBJ2-1; 7 nucleotides match TRBD2. The junction had 7 bases not matched to a gene; V was cut back by 1 base and J by 4 bases. Germline values: CDR1 SGHTA, CDR2 FQGTGA. The CDR3 runs to 16 residues. This CDR3 is CASSLMGGSQYNEQFF. Here the CDR3 DNA reads TGTGCCAGCAGCTTAATGGGCGGGAGTCAGTACAATGAGCAGTTCTTC.

A few counts support this clone. The chain has TRBV5-6 and TRBJ1-5; D is possibly TRBD1 (6 bases). Germline values: CDR1 SGHDT, CDR2 YYEEEE. The V gene lost 3 bases and the J gene lost 1 base, with 11 bases spanning the gap. The CDR3 consists of 15 residues. DNA for the CDR3: TGTGCCAGCAGCTCAGCCGGGACAAGCAATCAGCCCCAGCATTTT. It specifies CASSSAGTSNQPQHF. The variable domain in full, completed from reference TRBV5-6 and TRBJ1-5, reads DAGVTQSPTHLIKTRGQQVTLRCSPKSGHDTVSWYQQALGQGPQFIFQYYEEEERQRGNFPDRFSGHQFPNYSSELNVNALLLGDSALYLCASSSAGTSNQPQHFGDGTRLSIL.

J is TRBJ2-1 and V is TRBV2; D remains ambiguous. Germline CDR1 SNHLY, CDR2 FYNNEI. This CDR3 is 11 amino acids long. Trimming stripped 8 bases from V and 1 base from J, with 3 bases between. DNA of the CDR3: TGTGCCAGCCGATCCTACAATGAGCAGTTCTTC. Its translation is CASRSYNEQFF.

This clone was seen only a few times. The chain joins TRBV5-1 to TRBJ2-5; 10 positions agree with TRBD1. The CDR3 extends over 17 amino acids. CDR1 is SGHRS, CDR2 YFSETQ, per germline. The V segment lost 5 bases and the J segment 4 bases; nucleotides outside the gene matches: 14. DNA for the CDR3: TGCGCCAGCAGAGTTTCCGGTTCATGGGACAGGGGAGAGACCCAGTACTTC. Translating gives CASRVSGSWDRGETQYF.

In DNA form, the CDR3 reads TGTGCCAGCAGGAAGGGTTTGGTTTTGGAAGCTTTCTTT. Amino acids: CASRKGLVLEAFF. This chain uses TRBV11-2 with TRBJ1-1, with no clear D. Per the germline V gene, CDR1 is SGHAT and CDR2 is FQNNGV. Trimming pared 6 bases from V and 8 bases from J, leaving 16 bases between. The CDR3 has 13 residues.

The table lists this clone with a few counts. CDR3 region: CASSTPGPNEQFF. The CDR3 DNA reads as TGCGCCAGCAGTACCCCGGGTCCAAATGAGCAGTTCTTC. The J gene is TRBJ2-1, the V gene TRBV5-1; D is ambiguous. CDR1 and CDR2 from the germline V gene are SGHRS and YFSETQ. Trimming cost V 5 bases and J 7 bases, with 13 bases left between them. The CDR3 consists of 13 residues.

This clone showed up just a few times. CDR3 protein: CASSSHGRGHSGSYEQYF. CDR3 nucleotide sequence: TGTGCCAGCAGCTCCCATGGGCGGGGCCACTCGGGTTCCTACGAGCAGTACTTC. V is TRBV11-2 and J is TRBJ2-7; D is possibly TRBD2 (6 bases). Trimming pared 4 bases from V and 1 base from J, leaving 23 bases between. The length of the CDR3 is 18 residues. Per germline, CDR1 SGHAT and CDR2 FQNNGV.

This clone was detected a few times. The chain has TRBV5-5 and TRBJ1-1; the D is unclear. The length of the CDR3 is 13 residues. The germline CDR1 and CDR2 sequences are SGHKS and YYEKEE (reference sequence). Between the trimmed V and J ends, which lost 3 bases and 1 base, there was a span of 7 bases. The CDR3 is CASSYDANTEAFF. The CDR3 coding sequence is TGTGCCAGCAGCTATGACGCGAACACTGAAGCTTTCTTT.

The chain couples TRBV18 to TRBJ2-5; D may be TRBD1 (6 bases). From germline, CDR1 is KGHSH and CDR2 LQKENI. Trimming pared 0 bases from V and 5 bases from J, leaving 13 bases between. The CDR3 is 15 residues long. The CDR3 coding sequence is TGTGCCAGCTCACCACCGCAACAGGGCGGGGAGACCCAGTACTTC. It encodes CASSPPQQGGETQYF.

In its sample, this clone was seen a few times. The chain is built from TRBV9 and TRBJ2-7; 8 bases match TRBD2. The V gene's germline CDR1 is SGDLS and CDR2 YYNGEE. This CDR3 has 13 residues. V lost 4 bases and J lost 12; bases outside the gene matches: 12. In DNA, the CDR3 is TGTGCCAGCAGCCCGTCCCCGGGACTAGTTCTGTACTTC. Protein sequence: CASSPSPGLVLYF.

V gene TRBV27 combines with J gene TRBJ2-7, with 7 positions matching TRBD1. With 7 bases clipped from V and 4 bases from J, the junction kept 16 bases outside the gene matches. There are 16 residues in the CDR3. The V gene's germline CDR1 is MNHEY and CDR2 SMNVEV (reference sequence). The CDR3 region has the DNA TGTGCCAGCACCCCGACCCCCCGACAGGGTCAGTACGAGCAGTACTTC. Its translation: CASTPTPRQGQYEQYF.

This clone was recorded a few times. This chain links TRBV5-5 with TRBJ2-5; 7 nucleotides align to TRBD1. The CDR3 covers 14 residues. V shed 4 bases and J 5 bases; nucleotides not matched to a gene: 8. Germline CDR1 and CDR2: SGHKS and YYEKEE (reference sequence). The CDR3, as DNA: TGTGCCAGCAGCCCCGGACAGGTACCCGAGACCCAGTACTTC. Its translation: CASSPGQVPETQYF.

This clone was observed a few times. The gene calls are TRBV7-2 and TRBJ1-1; D gene ambiguous. The germline gives CDR1 SGHTA, CDR2 FQGNSA. The CDR3 contains 12 residues. Trimming removed 1 base at V and 3 bases at J, with 3 bases between. The CDR3 region has the DNA TGTGCCAGCAGCTTAGATTACACTGAAGCTTTCTTT. Its protein product is CASSLDYTEAFF.

This clone came up a few times. The chain links TRBV28 to TRBJ2-7; a weak D match, TRBD1 (5 bases). Trimming stripped 4 bases from V and 3 bases from J, with 22 bases between. The CDR3 has 17 residues. In germline, CDR1 is MDHEN, CDR2 SYDVKM. The chain's CDR3 is CASSSLMVQGSSYEQYF. Written as DNA, the CDR3 is TGTGCCAGCAGTTCTCTCATGGTTCAGGGTTCCAGCTACGAGCAGTACTTC.

With respect to this clone: Compared with germline, one end of the junction differs, possibly owing to a read error. The V and J genes are TRBV10-3 and TRBJ1-1, with 10 bases aligning to TRBD1. The CDR3 consists of 14 residues. Germline V gene data show CDR1 as ENHRY and CDR2 as SYGVKD. CDR3: CASSEGTGVFEAFF. Written as DNA, the CDR3 is TGTGCCAGCAGTGAAGGGACAGGGGTCTTTGAAGCTTTCTTT.

DNA of the CDR3: TGTGCCAGCAGCTTAACTAGGGGGACAGATACGCAGTATTTT. Amino acids: CASSLTRGTDTQYF. This chain links TRBV7-2 with TRBJ2-3; a weak D match, TRBD1 (6 bases). Germline assignment: CDR1 SGHTA and CDR2 FQGNSA. V was shortened by 2 bases and J by 3 bases, with 9 bases between the two germline ends. The CDR3 extends over 14 amino acids.

The chain uses TRBV28 and TRBJ2-5; 12 positions match TRBD1. The CDR3 has 15 residues. The germline CDR1 and CDR2 sequences are MDHEN and SYDVKM. After removal of 8 bases from V and 4 bases from J, the junction contained 8 bases not matched to a gene. The CDR3 loop is CASRPGTGGRETQYF. CDR3 sequence (DNA): TGTGCCAGCCGTCCCGGGACAGGGGGCCGAGAGACCCAGTACTTC. The full variable domain, its missing parts supplied by reference TRBV28 and TRBJ2-5, is DVKVTQSSRYLVKRTGEKVFLECVQDMDHENMFWYRQDPGLGLRLIYFSYDVKMKEKGDIPEGYSVSREKKERFSLILESASTNQTSMYLCASRPGTGGRETQYFGPGTRLLVL.

The chain employs TRBV10-2 and TRBJ2-1; 10 bases are a match to TRBD2. The ends lost 4 bases at V and 16 bases at J; junction bases unmatched: 13. CDR1 and CDR2 (germline): WSHSY, SAAADI. CDR3 length equals 14 residues. This chain's CDR3 is CASSVSAGGPIQFF. The CDR3 DNA reads TGCGCCAGCAGTGTTTCAGCGGGAGGGCCGATTCAATTCTTC.

The rearrangement uses TRBV4-1 and TRBJ2-7, with a tentative D call TRBD2 (5 bases). This CDR3 comprises 13 residues. V was pared by 2 bases and J by 12 bases, with 17 bases between. Looked up from germline, CDR1 is MGHRA and CDR2 is YSYEKL. DNA for the CDR3: TGCGCCAGCAGCCAAATCGGGGTCGGAACTAGGTACTTC. This gives the protein CASSQIGVGTRYF.

The CDR3 reads CASSFGLGYGYTF. CDR3 nucleotides: TGTGCCAGCAGTTTCGGATTGGGCTATGGCTACACCTTC. This chain uses TRBV27 with TRBJ1-2; D not resolved. The germline V and J ends were trimmed by 3 bases and 4 bases, with 9 bases remaining between them. Germline V CDR1 and CDR2: MNHEY, SMNVEV (reference sequence). The CDR3 length is 13 residues.

This clone was counted between two and nine times. V and J are TRBV28 and TRBJ2-1; 7 bases match TRBD2. The junction had 20 bases not matched to a gene; V was cut back by 6 bases and J by 3 bases. Germline CDR1 and CDR2: MDHEN and SYDVKM. The CDR3 extends over 19 amino acids. CDR3 region: CASSNGLELKPESYNEQFF. CDR3 DNA sequence: TGTGCCAGCAGCAACGGACTAGAGCTTAAGCCCGAGAGCTACAATGAGCAGTTCTTC.

This clone was detected only a few times. CDR3 amino acids: CASSSDGVISYNEQFF. The CDR3, as DNA: TGCGCCAGCAGCTCCGACGGGGTGATATCCTACAATGAGCAGTTCTTC. V usage is TRBV5-1 and J usage is TRBJ2-1, with D possibly TRBD2 on 5 matching bases. The CDR3 runs 16 residues. Trimming stripped 3 bases from V and 1 base from J, with 14 bases between. CDR1 and CDR2 (germline): SGHRS, YFSETQ.

The V gene is TRBV10-3, the J gene TRBJ1-4; D possibly corresponds to TRBD1 (6 bases). V shed 10 bases and J shed 5 bases, with 17 bases lying between them. The germline V gene has CDR1 ENHRY and CDR2 SYGVKD. The CDR3 runs 14 residues. The CDR3 sequence: CATRSGQRNEKLFF. CDR3 DNA: TGTGCCACCCGGAGCGGACAGAGGAATGAAAAACTGTTTTTT.

This clone was seen only a few times. This chain uses TRBV11-2 with TRBJ2-7; D is ambiguous. V gave up 5 bases and J gave up 9 bases, with 17 bases separating them. The CDR3 length is 13 residues. Germline V lookup: CDR1 SGHAT, CDR2 FQNNGV. The CDR3 sequence is CASSLQRRSRQYF. Written as DNA, the CDR3 is TGTGCCAGCAGCCTCCAAAGACGGAGTAGGCAGTACTTC.

There are a few counts of this clone. The chain uses TRBV19 and TRBJ2-1, with D perhaps TRBD2 (5 bases). The germline V and J ends were trimmed by 7 bases and 8 bases, with 21 bases remaining between them. CDR3 size: 15 residues. The germline gives CDR1 LNHDA, CDR2 SQIVND (reference sequence). The DNA of the CDR3 is TGTGCCAGTATTGGTACGATGGGGTCCGGGGATGAGCAGTTCTTC. Protein sequence: CASIGTMGSGDEQFF.

The rearrangement links TRBV28 to TRBJ1-1; the D gene is possibly TRBD1 (6 bases). In germline, CDR1 is MDHEN, CDR2 SYDVKM. V shed 11 bases and J shed 4 bases, with 11 bases lying between them. The CDR3 has 11 amino acids. The CDR3, as DNA: TGTGCCTCTCAGGGGAGCACTGAAGCTTTCTTT. Residues: CASQGSTEAFF.